Listed below are T cell receptor beta chains from one sample, sequenced in a study of OX40 agonist ivuxolimab in advanced cancers. Data came from immunoSEQ multiplex PCR; TCRdb stores just in-frame clones and leaves some out. The data hold about 27,000 clones, with around 75% observed a single time. The sample consisted of CD4+ or CD8+ T cells sorted from blood, taken in a trial of the OX40 agonist ivuxolimab. These receptors came from an adult with an advanced solid tumor such as melanoma, head and neck, liver or kidney cancer. Each CDR3 is given with its conserved first and last residue. A D gene is named only where the DNA matches it firmly. Some rows have no size entry. The others give once, few or many, or a class for an expanded clone.

cdr3_aa,cdr3_nt,d_call,j_call,v_call,clone_size
CAMREDFPGELFF,TGTGCCATGCGGGAGGATTTCCCCGGGGAGCTGTTTTTT,TRBD2,TRBJ2-2,TRBV2,NA
CASSAGRSGDLSSTDTQYF,TGTGCCAGTAGTGCGGGGAGGTCAGGGGACCTATCTAGCACAGATACGCAGTATTTT,NA,TRBJ2-3,TRBV19,few
CASSPRGYEQYF,TGTGCCAGCTCACCCAGGGGCTACGAGCAGTACTTC,NA,TRBJ2-7,TRBV18,NA
CASSGPGTGIGTEAFF,TGTGCCAGCAGTGGTCCCGGGACAGGGATCGGCACTGAAGCTTTCTTT,TRBD1,TRBJ1-1,TRBV2,NA
CASSPPLSPENTEAFF,TGTGCCAGCTCACCCCCCTTGAGCCCGGAGAACACTGAAGCTTTCTTT,NA,TRBJ1-1,TRBV18,NA
CAWAGQVEAFF,TGTGCCTGGGCCGGGCAGGTTGAAGCTTTCTTT,NA,TRBJ1-1,TRBV30,NA
CASSYKGDSTDTQYF,TGTGCCAGCAGTTACAAGGGGGACAGCACAGATACGCAGTATTTT,NA,TRBJ2-3,TRBV6-5,NA
CASSLPTGNAEQYF,TGCGCCAGCAGCTTGCCCACAGGGAACGCCGAGCAGTACTTC,NA,TRBJ2-7,TRBV5-1,NA
CASSYSMGAGELFF,TGTGCCAGCAGTTACTCAATGGGGGCCGGGGAGCTGTTTTTT,NA,TRBJ2-2,TRBV6-6,NA
CASKNTGRHGYTF,TGTGCCAGTAAAAACACAGGGAGACATGGCTACACCTTC,NA,TRBJ1-2,TRBV19,NA
CASSQEGPVNQPQHF,TGCGCCAGCAGCCAAGAAGGCCCGGTGAATCAGCCCCAGCATTTT,NA,TRBJ1-5,TRBV4-1,few
CASSLAGMVGEQYF,TGTGCCAGCAGCTTAGCGGGTATGGTCGGCGAGCAGTACTTC,NA,TRBJ2-7,TRBV7-2,NA
CASSFGSTYGCTF,TGTGCCAGCAGCTTCGGAAGTACCTATGGCTGCACCTTC,NA,TRBJ1-2,TRBV13,NA
CASSLAGFHEQYF,TGCGCCAGCAGCTTAGCGGGGTTCCACGAGCAGTACTTC,TRBD2,TRBJ2-7,TRBV5-1,NA
CASSHGGLRNGGINEQFF,TGCGCCAGCAGCCACGGCGGCCTTCGTAACGGGGGGATCAATGAGCAGTTCTTC,TRBD2,TRBJ2-1,TRBV4-1,few
CASSLGTERYNQPQHF,TGTGCCAGCAGCCTCGGGACCGAAAGATACAATCAGCCCCAGCATTTT,NA,TRBJ1-5,TRBV7-2,NA
CASSPGQGEGETQYF,TGCGCCAGCAGCCCGGGACAGGGGGAGGGAGAGACCCAGTACTTC,TRBD1,TRBJ2-5,TRBV4-3,NA
CSVDRGGNEQFF,TGCAGCGTCGACAGGGGTGGCAATGAGCAGTTCTTC,TRBD1,TRBJ2-1,TRBV29-1,NA
CASSFHSIGSQNTGELFF,TGTGCCAGCAGCTTCCACTCAATAGGCTCTCAGAACACCGGGGAGCTGTTTTTT,NA,TRBJ2-2,TRBV7-3,NA
CASSRRGPGGRASYEQYF,TGTGCCAGCAGCCGAAGAGGCCCGGGGGGGCGGGCATCCTACGAGCAGTACTTC,TRBD2,TRBJ2-7,TRBV7-2,NA
CASSQDRKAIGNEKLFF,TGTGCCAGCAGCCAAGACAGGAAGGCGATCGGGAATGAAAAACTGTTTTTT,NA,TRBJ1-4,TRBV14,NA
CATSLGGSKNIQYF,TGTGCCACCAGCTTGGGGGGGAGCAAAAACATTCAGTACTTC,TRBD2,TRBJ2-4,TRBV15,NA
CASSLTLERTQYF,TGTGCCAGCAGCTTAACCTTGGAGAGAACCCAGTACTTC,NA,TRBJ2-5,TRBV7-6,once
CASNPPGPAYEQYF,TGTGCCAGCAATCCCCCGGGGCCAGCCTACGAGCAGTACTTC,NA,TRBJ2-7,TRBV7-9,NA
CTSSQDGTSGIGQYF,TGCACCAGCAGCCAAGATGGGACTAGCGGCATCGGGCAGTATTTT,NA,TRBJ2-3,TRBV1,NA
CASRVRGPGTGELFF,TGTGCCAGCAGGGTCAGGGGGCCGGGCACCGGGGAGCTGTTTTTT,TRBD1,TRBJ2-2,TRBV27,NA
CASSMGTNQPQHF,TGTGCCAGCTCAATGGGAACCAATCAGCCCCAGCATTTT,NA,TRBJ1-5,TRBV18,NA
CASSRDRTNTGELFF,TGTGCCAGCAGCCGGGACAGGACGAACACCGGGGAGCTGTTTTTT,TRBD1,TRBJ2-2,TRBV7-9,NA
CASSLLSFMGQPNTEAFF,TGTGCCAGTAGCCTCCTATCCTTTATGGGACAGCCCAACACTGAAGCTTTCTTT,TRBD1,TRBJ1-1,TRBV19,NA
CASSTGGNTEAFF,TGTGCCAGCAGCACCGGGGGGAACACTGAAGCTTTCTTT,NA,TRBJ1-1,TRBV6-1,NA
CAWSVLGVEAFF,TGTGCCTGGAGTGTATTGGGAGTTGAAGCTTTCTTT,NA,TRBJ1-1,TRBV30,NA
CASSEPSLANYGYTF,TGTGCCAGCAGTGAACCCTCACTAGCTAACTATGGCTACACCTTC,NA,TRBJ1-2,TRBV6-1,NA
CASSPPLTGMSPNGYTF,TGTGCCAGCTCACCACCACTCACAGGGATGAGCCCCAATGGCTACACCTTC,NA,TRBJ1-2,TRBV18,NA
CASSFYGGVTDTQYF,TGTGCCAGCAGCTTCTACGGGGGGGTGACAGATACGCAGTATTTT,TRBD2,TRBJ2-3,TRBV7-2,NA
CAWSPGGLYGYTF,TGTGCCTGGAGCCCAGGGGGTTTATATGGCTACACCTTC,TRBD1,TRBJ1-2,TRBV30,NA
CASSFGQGSYNSPLHF,TGTGCCAGCAGCTTCGGACAGGGCTCCTATAATTCACCCCTCCACTTT,TRBD1,TRBJ1-6,TRBV7-6,NA
CASTHEQFF,TGTGCTAGCACCCATGAGCAGTTCTTC,NA,TRBJ2-1,TRBV6-5,NA
CASTLNGYTF,TGTGCCAGCACCCTCAATGGCTACACCTTC,NA,TRBJ1-2,TRBV2,NA
CASSLGGGPQQFF,TGTGCCAGCAGCTTAGGAGGGGGCCCCCAGCAGTTCTTC,TRBD1,TRBJ2-1,TRBV7-2,NA
CASSAGTGFSYEQYF,TGTGCCAGTTCGGCCGGGACAGGGTTCTCCTACGAGCAGTACTTC,TRBD1,TRBJ2-7,TRBV14,NA
CASSVTGQADTQYF,TGTGCCAGCAGTGTGACAGGGCAAGCAGATACGCAGTATTTT,TRBD1,TRBJ2-3,TRBV6-1,NA
CASRHDRGQGETQYF,TGTGCCAGCAGACACGACAGGGGGCAGGGGGAGACCCAGTACTTC,TRBD1,TRBJ2-5,TRBV11-1,NA
CASSVTGYEQYF,TGTGCCAGCAGCGTTACAGGCTACGAGCAGTACTTC,NA,TRBJ2-7,TRBV11-3,NA
CASSEAPGETQYF,TGCGCCAGCAGTGAGGCCCCGGGGGAGACCCAGTACTTC,NA,TRBJ2-5,TRBV10-1,NA
CSVTWDRGDGYTF,TGCAGCGTTACATGGGACAGGGGCGATGGCTACACCTTC,TRBD1,TRBJ1-2,TRBV29-1,NA
CASSPRGQGGYEQYF,TGTGCCAGCAGCCCGAGGGGACAGGGAGGCTACGAGCAGTACTTC,TRBD1,TRBJ2-7,TRBV7-6,NA
CASTPEGRPGYEQYF,TGCGCCAGCACCCCGGAGGGACGGCCCGGCTACGAGCAGTACTTC,NA,TRBJ2-7,TRBV4-1,few
CASSIPPSYEQYF,TGCGCCAGCAGCATTCCGCCCTCGTACGAGCAGTACTTC,NA,TRBJ2-7,TRBV5-1,NA
CASSLVRGENTGELFF,TGCGCCAGCAGCTTGGTGAGGGGGGAGAACACCGGGGAGCTGTTTTTT,NA,TRBJ2-2,TRBV5-1,NA
CASSSGTDGYTF,TGCGCCAGCAGCTCCGGGACAGATGGCTACACCTTC,TRBD1,TRBJ1-2,TRBV5-1,NA
CASSESSGGFNTGELFF,TGTGCCAGCAGTGAATCTAGCGGGGGGTTCAACACCGGGGAGCTGTTTTTT,TRBD2,TRBJ2-2,TRBV6-1,once
CASSLEAGRYEQFF,TGTGCCAGCAGCTTAGAGGCGGGACGTTATGAGCAGTTCTTC,NA,TRBJ2-1,TRBV7-2,NA